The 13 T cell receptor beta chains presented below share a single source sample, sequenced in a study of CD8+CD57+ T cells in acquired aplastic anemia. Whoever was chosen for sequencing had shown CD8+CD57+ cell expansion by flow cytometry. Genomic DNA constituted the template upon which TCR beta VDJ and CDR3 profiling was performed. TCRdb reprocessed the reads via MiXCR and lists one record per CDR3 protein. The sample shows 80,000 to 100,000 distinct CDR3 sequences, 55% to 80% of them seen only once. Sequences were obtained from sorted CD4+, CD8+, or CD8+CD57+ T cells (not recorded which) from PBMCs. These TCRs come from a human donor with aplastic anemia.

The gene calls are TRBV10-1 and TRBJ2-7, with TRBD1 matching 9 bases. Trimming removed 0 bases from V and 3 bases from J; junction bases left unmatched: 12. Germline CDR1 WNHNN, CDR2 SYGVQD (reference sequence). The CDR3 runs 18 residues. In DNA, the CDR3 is TGCGCCAGCAGTGAGTCGAAAAAACAGGGGGCGGTGGGCTACGAGCAGTACTTC. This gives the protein CASSESKKQGAVGYEQYF.

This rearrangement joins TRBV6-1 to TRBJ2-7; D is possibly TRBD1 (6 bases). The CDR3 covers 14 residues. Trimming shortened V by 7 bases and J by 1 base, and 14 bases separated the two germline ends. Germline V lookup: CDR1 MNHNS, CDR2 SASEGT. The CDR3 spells CASNFNGQSYEQYF. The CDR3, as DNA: TGTGCCAGCAATTTTAACGGACAGTCCTACGAGCAGTACTTC.

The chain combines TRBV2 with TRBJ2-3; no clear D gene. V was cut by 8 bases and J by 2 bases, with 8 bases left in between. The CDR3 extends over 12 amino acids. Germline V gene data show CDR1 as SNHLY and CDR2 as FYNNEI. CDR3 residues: CASPPTTDTQYF. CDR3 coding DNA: TGTGCCAGCCCCCCTACCACAGATACGCAGTATTTT.

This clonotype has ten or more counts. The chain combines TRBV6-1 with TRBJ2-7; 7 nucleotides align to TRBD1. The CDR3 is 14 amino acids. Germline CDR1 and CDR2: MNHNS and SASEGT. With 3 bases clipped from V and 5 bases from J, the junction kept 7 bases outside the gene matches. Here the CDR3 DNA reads TGTGCCAGCAGTGACCAACAAACAGGGGACGAGCAGTACTTC. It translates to CASSDQQTGDEQYF.

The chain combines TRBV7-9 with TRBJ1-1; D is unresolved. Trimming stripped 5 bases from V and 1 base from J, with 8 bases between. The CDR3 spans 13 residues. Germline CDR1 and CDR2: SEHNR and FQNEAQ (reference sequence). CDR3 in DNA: TGTGCCAGCAGCCCCCTAGAGAACACTGAAGCTTTCTTT. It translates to CASSPLENTEAFF.

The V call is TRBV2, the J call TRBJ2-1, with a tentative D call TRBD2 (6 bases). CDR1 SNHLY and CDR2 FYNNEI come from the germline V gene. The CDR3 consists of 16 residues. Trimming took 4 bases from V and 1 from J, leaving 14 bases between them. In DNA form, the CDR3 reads TGTGCCAGCAGTGGGAGGGTTGTCGGATCCTACAATGAGCAGTTCTTC. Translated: CASSGRVVGSYNEQFF.

In nucleotides, the CDR3 is TGTGCCAGCAGCCTCGGGGCAGGGCAGGGACAGCCCCAGCATTTT. This encodes CASSLGAGQGQPQHF. The chain is built from TRBV11-2 and TRBJ1-5; the D gene is possibly TRBD1 (5 bases). Germline CDR1 reads SGHAT; CDR2 reads FQNNGV. Trimming removed 5 bases from V and 7 bases from J, with 18 bases in between. The CDR3 is 15 residues long.

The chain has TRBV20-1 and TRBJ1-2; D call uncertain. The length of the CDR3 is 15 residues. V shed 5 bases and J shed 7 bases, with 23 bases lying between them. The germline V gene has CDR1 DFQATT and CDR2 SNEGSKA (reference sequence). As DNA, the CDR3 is TGCAGTGCTTCCCTGACTAGGACGGGGTTGGGTGGCTACACCTTC. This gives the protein CSASLTRTGLGGYTF.

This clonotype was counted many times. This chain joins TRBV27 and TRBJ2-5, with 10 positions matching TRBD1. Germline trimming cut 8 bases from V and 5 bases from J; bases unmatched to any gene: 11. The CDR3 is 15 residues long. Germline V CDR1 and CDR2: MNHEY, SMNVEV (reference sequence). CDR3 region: CASAEHDRGRETQYF. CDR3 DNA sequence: TGTGCCAGCGCGGAGCATGACAGGGGGCGGGAGACCCAGTACTTC.

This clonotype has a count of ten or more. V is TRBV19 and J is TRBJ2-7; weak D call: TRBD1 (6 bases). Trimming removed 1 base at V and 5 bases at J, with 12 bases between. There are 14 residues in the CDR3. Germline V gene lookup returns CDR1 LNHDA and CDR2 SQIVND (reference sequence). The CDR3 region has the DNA TGTGCCAGTAGTATAGTCTGGGGGCGCGACGAGCAGTACTTC. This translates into CASSIVWGRDEQYF.

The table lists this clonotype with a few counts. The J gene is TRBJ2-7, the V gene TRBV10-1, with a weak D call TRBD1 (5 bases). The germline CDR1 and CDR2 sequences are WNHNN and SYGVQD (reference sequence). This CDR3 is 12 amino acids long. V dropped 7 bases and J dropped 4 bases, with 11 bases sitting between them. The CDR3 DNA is TGCGCCAGCAAACTTGACAGATACGAGCAGTACTTC. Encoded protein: CASKLDRYEQYF.

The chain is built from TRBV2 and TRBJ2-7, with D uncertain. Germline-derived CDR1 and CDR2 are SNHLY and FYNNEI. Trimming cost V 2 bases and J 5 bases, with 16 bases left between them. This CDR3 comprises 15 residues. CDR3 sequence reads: CASSEWSRIGNEQYF. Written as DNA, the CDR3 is TGTGCCAGCAGTGAATGGTCTAGGATCGGCAACGAGCAGTACTTC.

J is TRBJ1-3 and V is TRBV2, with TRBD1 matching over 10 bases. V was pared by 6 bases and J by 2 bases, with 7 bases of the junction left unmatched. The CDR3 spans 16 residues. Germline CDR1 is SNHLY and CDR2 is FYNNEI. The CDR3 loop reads CASSVPGQGTGNTIYF. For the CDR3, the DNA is TGTGCCAGCAGCGTACCGGGACAGGGGACTGGAAACACCATATATTTT.